These 10 T cell receptor beta chains share one sample of origin, sequenced in a study of cytomegalovirus exposure and HLA in healthy donors. In the PCR, 60 Vbeta and 13 Jbeta primers were used. This table comes from immunoSEQ multiplex PCR, and its TCRdb copy is limited to in-frame clones, with some not included. This sample carries around 170,000 clones, roughly three quarters of them seen once, and the ten largest clones take under 3%. Sequencing was done on a sample of PBMCs. These receptor sequences come from a woman in her twenties or thirties in good health and CMV-seropositive.

This clone has only one observation. The V and J genes are TRBV6-4 and TRBJ1-2; 7 bases match TRBD1. Germline loops: CDR1 MRHNA, CDR2 SNTAGT. The CDR3 spans 15 residues. J gave up 8 bases and V 7 bases, and 16 bases lay outside the gene matches. CDR3 loop: CASISGTASRWGYTF. The CDR3 DNA follows: TGTGCCAGCATCTCCGGGACAGCATCTCGCTGGGGCTACACCTTC.

V and J are TRBV2 and TRBJ2-7, with D maybe TRBD2 (5 bases). V shed 6 bases and J shed 2 bases, with 17 bases lying between them. The germline V gene has CDR1 SNHLY and CDR2 FYNNEI. This CDR3 spans 15 amino acids. CDR3 nucleotides: TGTGCCAGCAGCGCCGGGAAAGGACCTACCTACGAGCAGTACTTC. It is translated as CASSAGKGPTYEQYF. The full variable domain, completed using reference TRBV2 and TRBJ2-7, is EPEVTQTPSHQVTQMGQEVILRCVPISNHLYFYWYRQILGQKVEFLVSFYNNEISEKSEIFDDQFSVERPDGSNFTLKIRSTKLEDSAMYFCASSAGKGPTYEQYFGPGTRLTVT.

The chain carries TRBV4-2 and TRBJ2-7; 9 nucleotides align to TRBD2. V shed 6 bases, J shed 5 bases, and the junction held 11 bases outside the gene matches. Germline CDR1 LGHNA, CDR2 YNFKEQ. The CDR3 has 15 residues. The CDR3 region has the DNA TGTGCCAGCAGTCCGCGCGGCGGGGGGGCCAACGAGCAGTACTTC. This sequence encodes CASSPRGGGANEQYF.

The chain is built from TRBV21-1 and TRBJ1-5; TRBD1, as called in the table, went unchecked against the DNA. TRBV21-1 constitutes a pseudogene. The CDR3 covers 16 residues. The CDR3, as DNA: TGTGCCAGCAGCAAAGGAGCGACAGGGTGCAATCAGCCCCAGCATTTT. Translation: CASSKGATGCNQPQHF.

In the case of this clone: Relative to the germline gene, one junction end is altered; a read error may explain this. V is TRBV4-3 and J is TRBJ1-6, with D tentatively TRBD1 (5 bases). The CDR3 runs 14 residues. Germline-derived CDR1 and CDR2 are LGHNA and YSLEER. The DNA of the CDR3 is TGCGCCAGCAACCAAGGTTGGGGGGATTCACCCCTCCACTTT. It codes for CASNQGWGDSPLHF.

This clone was seen a handful of times. This CDR3 is CASSLGHRGSSPLHF. CDR3 nucleotides: TGTGCCAGCAGCTTAGGCCACAGAGGGAGCTCACCCCTCCACTTT. The rearrangement links TRBV11-2 to TRBJ1-6; D unclear. Trimming shortened V by 1 base and J by 10 bases, and 14 bases separated the two germline ends. Germline values: CDR1 SGHAT, CDR2 FQNNGV. CDR3 length: 15 residues.

This clone has just one count. The chain recombines TRBV7-2 with TRBJ2-5; 10 bases map to TRBD2. The V segment lost 1 base and the J segment 5 bases; nucleotides outside the gene matches: 10. There are 17 residues in the CDR3. Germline CDR1 is SGHTA and CDR2 is FQGNSA. The CDR3 DNA reads as TGTGCCAGCAGCTTAGGGGACCTTAGCGGGGGGAGGGAGACCCAGTACTTC. It yields the protein CASSLGDLSGGRETQYF.

CDR3 loop: CASSKVASSTDTQYF. DNA for the CDR3: TGTGCCAGTAGTAAGGTAGCGAGTTCCACAGATACGCAGTATTTT. This rearrangement joins TRBV19 to TRBJ2-3; TRBD2 is a possible D gene (5 bases). Germline values: CDR1 LNHDA, CDR2 SQIVND (reference sequence). Deletions cut 4 bases from V and 2 bases from J, with 13 bases between. The CDR3 is 15 amino acids.

The V call is TRBV6-6, the J call TRBJ2-5, with a tentative D call TRBD1 (5 bases). The CDR3 sequence is 14 residues long. The germline CDR1 and CDR2 sequences are MNHNY and SVGAGI (reference sequence). Trimming cost V 6 bases and J 5 bases, with 16 bases left between them. CDR3 in DNA: TGTGCCAGCAGCCACCCTTGGAAGGGGGAGACCCAGTACTTC. It translates to CASSHPWKGETQYF.

The V call is TRBV7-9, the J call TRBJ2-7; 8 positions agree with TRBD1. CDR1 and CDR2 (germline): SEHNR, FQNEAQ (reference sequence). The V segment lost 5 bases and the J segment 6 bases; nucleotides outside the gene matches: 3. CDR3 length: 12 residues. In DNA, the CDR3 is TGTGCCAGCAGCCCTACAGGGGGCGAGCAGTACTTC. Translated: CASSPTGGEQYF.